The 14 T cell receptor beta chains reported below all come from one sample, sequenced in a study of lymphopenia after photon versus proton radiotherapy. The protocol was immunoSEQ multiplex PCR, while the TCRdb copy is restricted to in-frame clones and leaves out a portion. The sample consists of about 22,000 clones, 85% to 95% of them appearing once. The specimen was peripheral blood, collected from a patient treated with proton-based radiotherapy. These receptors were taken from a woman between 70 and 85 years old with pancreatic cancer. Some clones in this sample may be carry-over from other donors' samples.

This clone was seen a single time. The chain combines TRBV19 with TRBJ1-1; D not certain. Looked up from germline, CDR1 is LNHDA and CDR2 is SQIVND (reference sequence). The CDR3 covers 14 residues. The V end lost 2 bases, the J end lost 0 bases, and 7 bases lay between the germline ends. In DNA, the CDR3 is TGTGCCAGTAGTATATGGGGAATGAACACTGAAGCTTTCTTT. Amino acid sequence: CASSIWGMNTEAFF.

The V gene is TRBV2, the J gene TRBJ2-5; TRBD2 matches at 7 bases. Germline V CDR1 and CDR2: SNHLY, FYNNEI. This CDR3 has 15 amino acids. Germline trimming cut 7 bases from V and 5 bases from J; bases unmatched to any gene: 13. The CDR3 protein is CASTPLGLSGETQYF. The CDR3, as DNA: TGTGCCAGCACCCCCCTGGGACTAAGCGGCGAGACCCAGTACTTC.

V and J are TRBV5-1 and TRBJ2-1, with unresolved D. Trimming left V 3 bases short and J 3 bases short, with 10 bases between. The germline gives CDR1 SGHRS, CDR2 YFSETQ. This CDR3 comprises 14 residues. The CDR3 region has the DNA TGCGCCAGCAGCTCCGCTACCTACTACAATGAGCAGTTCTTC. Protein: CASSSATYYNEQFF.

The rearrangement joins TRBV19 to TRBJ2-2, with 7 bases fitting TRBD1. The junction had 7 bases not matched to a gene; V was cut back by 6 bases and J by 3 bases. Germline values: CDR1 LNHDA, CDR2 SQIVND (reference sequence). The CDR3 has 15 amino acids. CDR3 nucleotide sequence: TGTGCCAGTAGACAGGGGTATCATTACACCGGGGAGCTGTTTTTT. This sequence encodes CASRQGYHYTGELFF.

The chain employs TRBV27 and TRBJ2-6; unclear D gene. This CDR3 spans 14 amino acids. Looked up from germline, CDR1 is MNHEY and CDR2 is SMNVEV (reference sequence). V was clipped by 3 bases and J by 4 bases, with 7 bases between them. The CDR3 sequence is CASSFGGGANVLTF. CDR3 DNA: TGTGCCAGCAGTTTCGGTGGAGGGGCCAACGTCCTGACTTTC.

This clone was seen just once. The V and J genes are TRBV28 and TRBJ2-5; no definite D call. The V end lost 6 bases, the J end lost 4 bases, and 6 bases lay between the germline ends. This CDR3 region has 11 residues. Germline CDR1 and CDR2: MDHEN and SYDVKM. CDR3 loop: CASSQRETQYF. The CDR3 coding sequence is TGTGCCAGCAGCCAAAGAGAGACCCAGTACTTC.

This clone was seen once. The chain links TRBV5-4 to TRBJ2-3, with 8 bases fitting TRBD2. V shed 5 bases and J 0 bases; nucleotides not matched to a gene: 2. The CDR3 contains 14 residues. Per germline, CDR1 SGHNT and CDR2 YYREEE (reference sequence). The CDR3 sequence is CASSRTSSTDTQYF. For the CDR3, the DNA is TGTGCCAGCAGTCGGACTAGCAGCACAGATACGCAGTATTTT.

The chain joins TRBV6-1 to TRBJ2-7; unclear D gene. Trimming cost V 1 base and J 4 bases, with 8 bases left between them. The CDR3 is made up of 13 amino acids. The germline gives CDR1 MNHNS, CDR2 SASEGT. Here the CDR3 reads CASSEGRAYEQYF. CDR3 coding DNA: TGTGCCAGCAGTGAAGGAAGGGCTTACGAGCAGTACTTC.

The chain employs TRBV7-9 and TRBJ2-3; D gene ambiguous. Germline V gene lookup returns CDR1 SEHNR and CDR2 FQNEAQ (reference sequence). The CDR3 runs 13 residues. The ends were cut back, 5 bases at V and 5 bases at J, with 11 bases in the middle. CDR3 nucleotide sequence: TGTGCCAGCAGCCCCCCTTGGGGAGATACGCAGTATTTT. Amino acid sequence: CASSPPWGDTQYF.

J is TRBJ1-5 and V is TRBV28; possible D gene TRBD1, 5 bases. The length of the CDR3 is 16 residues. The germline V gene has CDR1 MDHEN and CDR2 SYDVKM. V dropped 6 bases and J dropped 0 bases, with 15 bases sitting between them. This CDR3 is CASRSSQGYSNQPQHF. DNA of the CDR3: TGTGCCAGCAGGTCTTCTCAGGGTTATAGCAATCAGCCCCAGCATTTT.

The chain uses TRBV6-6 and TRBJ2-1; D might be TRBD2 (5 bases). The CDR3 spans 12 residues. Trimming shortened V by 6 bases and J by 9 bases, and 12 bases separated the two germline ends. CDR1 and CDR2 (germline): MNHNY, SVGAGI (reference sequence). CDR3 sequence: CASSSRSGEQFF. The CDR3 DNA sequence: TGTGCCAGCAGCTCGCGGAGCGGTGAGCAGTTCTTC.

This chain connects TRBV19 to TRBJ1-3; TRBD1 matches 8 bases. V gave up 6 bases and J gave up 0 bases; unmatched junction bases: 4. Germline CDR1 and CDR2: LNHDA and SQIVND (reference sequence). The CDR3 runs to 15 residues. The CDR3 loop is CASSRDRGSGNTIYF. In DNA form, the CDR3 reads TGTGCCAGTAGCCGAGACAGGGGCTCTGGAAACACCATATATTTT. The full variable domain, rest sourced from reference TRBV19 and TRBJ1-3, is DGGITQSPKYLFRKEGQNVTLSCEQNLNHDAMYWYRQDPGQGLRLIYYSQIVNDFQKGDIAEGYSVSREKKESFPLTVTSAQKNPTAFYLCASSRDRGSGNTIYFGEGSWLTVV.

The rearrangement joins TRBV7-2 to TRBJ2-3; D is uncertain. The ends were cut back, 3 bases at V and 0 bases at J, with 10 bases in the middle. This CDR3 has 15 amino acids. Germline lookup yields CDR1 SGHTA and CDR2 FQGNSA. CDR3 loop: CASSLMGWSTDTQYF. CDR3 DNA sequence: TGTGCCAGCAGCTTGATGGGGTGGAGCACAGATACGCAGTATTTT.

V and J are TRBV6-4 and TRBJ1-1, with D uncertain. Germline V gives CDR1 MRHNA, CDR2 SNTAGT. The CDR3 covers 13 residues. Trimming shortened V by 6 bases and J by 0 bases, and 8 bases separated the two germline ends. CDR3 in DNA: TGTGCCAGCAGCTCGTTTCTGAACACTGAAGCTTTCTTT. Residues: CASSSFLNTEAFF.